A selection of T cell receptor beta chains follows, all from one sample in a study of T-cell memory formation after mild COVID-19. Via MiXCR, TCRdb re-called the 5' RACE reads, giving one row per CDR3 protein. Of more than 450,000 distinct CDR3 sequences in the sample, over 15% are singletons; the top ten hold around 12%. The sample was PBMCs or a T cell subset sorted from them (not recorded which). The receptor set was obtained from an adult woman who had mild COVID-19 (a few samples of this study predate the infection). Cell type and time point are not known. Each CDR3 is given with its conserved first and last residue. A D gene is named only where the DNA matches it firmly. Only some rows state a clone size, as once, few, many or a class for expanded clones.

cdr3_aa	cdr3_nt	j_call	d_call	clone_size	v_call
CASSGTGIYEQYF	TGCGCCAGCAGCGGGACAGGGATCTACGAGCAGTACTTC	TRBJ2-7	TRBD1	few	TRBV5-1
CASSFGEDAQETQYF	TGTGCCAGCAGCTTTGGGGAGGACGCCCAAGAGACCCAGTACTTC	TRBJ2-5	NA	few	TRBV7-6
CASSFSNTEAFF	TGTGCCAGCAGCTTTTCCAACACTGAAGCTTTCTTT	TRBJ1-1	NA	many	TRBV7-9
CASSQNRGGRTDTQYF	TGTGCCAGCAGCCAGAACCGCGGGGGGAGGACAGATACGCAGTATTTT	TRBJ2-3	TRBD2	once	TRBV14
CASSDAGGASNEQFF	TGTGCCAGCAGTGACGCTGGCGGGGCATCGAATGAGCAGTTCTTC	TRBJ2-1	NA	NA	TRBV2
CASSYDQGETQYF	TGTGCCAGCAGTTACGATCAAGGCGAGACCCAGTACTTC	TRBJ2-5	NA	NA	TRBV6-5
CASSFLIAEQYF	TGTGCCAGCAGTTTCCTCATAGCCGAGCAGTACTTC	TRBJ2-7	NA	NA	TRBV12-3/TRBV12-4
CASSVELLSYEQYF	TGTGCCAGCAGCGTAGAACTACTCTCCTACGAGCAGTACTTC	TRBJ2-7	NA	NA	TRBV9
CASGAPGVNTEAFF	TGTGCCAGCGGGGCTCCAGGGGTGAACACTGAAGCTTTCTTT	TRBJ1-1	NA	few	TRBV7-8
CSVAEGLNQPQHF	TGCAGCGTTGCGGAGGGGCTCAATCAGCCCCAGCATTTT	TRBJ1-5	NA	few	TRBV29-1
CASSHPSQGPNTGELFF	TGCGCCAGCAGTCACCCGTCACAGGGACCCAACACCGGGGAGCTGTTTTTT	TRBJ2-2	NA	few	TRBV23-1
CATGDSPNLQETQYF	TGTGCCACCGGGGACAGCCCAAATCTACAAGAGACCCAGTACTTC	TRBJ2-5	TRBD1	NA	TRBV24-1
CASSLLDRGYEQYF	TGTGCCAGCAGCTTATTGGACAGGGGTTACGAGCAGTACTTC	TRBJ2-7	TRBD1	few	TRBV5-6
CASSYQAGVGTTGELFF	TGTGCCAGCAGTTACCAGGCGGGAGTTGGTACCACCGGGGAGCTGTTTTTT	TRBJ2-2	TRBD2	few	TRBV6-6
CASTLHPAESTDTQYF	TGTGCCAGCACCCTCCACCCGGCGGAAAGCACAGATACGCAGTATTTT	TRBJ2-3	NA	many	TRBV12-3/TRBV12-4
CASSYSSVGLLIENGYTF	TGTGCCAGCAGTTACTCATCGGTCGGACTGTTGATCGAAAACGGCTACACCTTC	TRBJ1-2	NA	few	TRBV6-5
CASRQRTMNTEAFF	TGTGCCAGCCGACAGCGTACCATGAACACTGAAGCTTTCTTT	TRBJ1-1	NA	NA	TRBV6-5
CASSASSGSYNEQFF	TGTGCCAGCAGCGCAAGTAGCGGCTCCTACAATGAGCAGTTCTTC	TRBJ2-1	NA	few	TRBV9
CASSQSLGLVHEQYF	TGTGCCAGCAGCCAATCGTTGGGCCTAGTGCACGAGCAGTACTTC	TRBJ2-7	NA	once	TRBV16
CSVESDYSYEQYF	TGCAGCGTTGAAAGTGATTACTCCTACGAGCAGTACTTC	TRBJ2-7	NA	NA	TRBV29-1
CAAGYEQYF	TGTGCCGCTGGCTACGAGCAGTACTTC	TRBJ2-7	NA	few	TRBV6-1
CASSPVAGGVYNEQFF	TGCGCCAGCAGCCCCGTAGCGGGAGGCGTCTACAATGAGCAGTTCTTC	TRBJ2-1	TRBD2	few	TRBV4-1
CSAREPAGQISGANVLTF	TGCAGTGCTAGAGAGCCAGCGGGACAGATATCTGGGGCCAACGTCCTGACTTTC	TRBJ2-6	NA	NA	TRBV20-1
CASSLGTSVRPQETQYF	TGTGCCAGCAGTTTAGGGACTAGCGTTCGCCCCCAAGAGACCCAGTACTTC	TRBJ2-5	TRBD2	few	TRBV12-3/TRBV12-4
CASSTGVTEAFF	TGTGCCAGTAGTACAGGGGTCACTGAAGCTTTCTTT	TRBJ1-1	NA	NA	TRBV19
CASSLGRSRSYEQYF	TGTGCCAGCAGCCTTGGACGGAGCAGGTCCTACGAGCAGTACTTC	TRBJ2-7	NA	NA	TRBV6-2/TRBV6-3
CASTRQRLDYGYTF	TGTGCCAGCACCCGACAGCGCCTTGACTATGGCTACACCTTC	TRBJ1-2	NA	NA	TRBV6-2/TRBV6-3
CASSYSNSASSTDTQYF	TGTGCCAGCAGTTACTCGAATAGCGCATCTAGCACAGATACGCAGTATTTT	TRBJ2-3	NA	few	TRBV6-5
CASSQPSVSSYNEQFF	TGCGCCAGCAGCCAGCCGTCGGTAAGCTCCTACAATGAGCAGTTCTTC	TRBJ2-1	NA	many	TRBV5-1
CSARSPPNTEAFF	TGCAGTGCTAGATCTCCACCGAACACTGAAGCTTTCTTT	TRBJ1-1	NA	NA	TRBV20-1
CASSISAMNTEAFF	TGTGCCAGTAGTATATCAGCTATGAACACTGAAGCTTTCTTT	TRBJ1-1	NA	few	TRBV19
CASSYTPGPGELFF	TGTGCCAGCAGTTACACACCTGGCCCCGGGGAGCTGTTTTTT	TRBJ2-2	NA	few	TRBV6-2/TRBV6-3
CASSLGSGNTIYF	TGTGCCAGCAGCTTAGGGTCTGGAAACACCATATATTTT	TRBJ1-3	NA	many	TRBV7-9
CASSLAGMNTGELFF	TGCGCCAGCAGCTTGGCCGGGATGAACACCGGGGAGCTGTTTTTT	TRBJ2-2	NA	few	TRBV5-1
CSVEDRVAGFYEQYF	TGCAGCGTTGAAGATCGGGTAGCGGGATTCTACGAGCAGTACTTC	TRBJ2-7	TRBD2	once	TRBV29-1